This T cell receptor (beta chain) was sequenced during a study of T cells in Graves' hyperthyroidism and ophthalmopathy (dated by TCRdb to about 2019). Background on the whole study: Peripheral blood was collected at initial diagnosis, before any treatment. A discovery cohort of about 96 patients, 43 with Graves' ophthalmopathy and approximately 60 with stable Graves' hyperthyroidism, was used to find distinguishing TCR V-J signatures. Whether ophthalmopathy could be predicted prospectively was tested in an independent validation cohort made up of about 20 hyperthyroidism patients plus 17 patients who later progressed to ophthalmopathy. The 100 discovery patients were randomly split 7:3 into training and test sets. Thyroid tissue and blood T-cell repertoires from six Graves' hyperthyroidism patients were also compared in the study. Once sampling was done, hyperthyroidism patients were given methimazole at a starting dose of 30 mg daily, whereas ophthalmopathy patients were given high-dose intravenous methylprednisolone. According to the paper, TCR Vbeta CDR3 sequencing was carried out on 135 peripheral blood samples, which came from fewer than 50 ophthalmopathy, 75 or so hyperthyroidism and roughly 17 progressor patients.

This clonotype was observed many times. It lacks a known antigen. Per-base quality was not reported, and no clone a single base away is much larger than it. On the study overall, not on this receptor specifically: Sample size was not statistically predetermined, and blinding of investigators to group allocation was not performed. A 13 V-J signature model separated ophthalmopathy from stable hyperthyroidism, with 87.88% sensitivity and 81.08% specificity in cross-validation and 80%/75% in testing. In validation, the model predicted progression to ophthalmopathy a median of about 6.8 months before onset, with about 67% sensitivity and roughly 72% specificity. Most expanded thyroid clonotypes (frequency above 0.001) were also found in blood, which suggests that blood repertoires may mirror thyroid immune responses.

The TCR beta CDR3 regions were amplified from the RNA transcripts. A first-round RT-PCR of the TCR CDR3 used the HTBI primer set with the Qiagen OneStep RT-PCR kit. The libraries were constructed in a second round of multiplex PCR and then size-selected and purified. Paired-end sequencing of the libraries was performed with 100 bp reads on an Illumina HiSeq2000. For the original study's pipeline: Raw data were processed with SOAPnuke, discarding reads with adapters, uncalled bases, mean Phred below 15, or no exact constant-primer or identifier match. High-quality paired reads were merged using COPE v1.2.5, and each unique nucleotide sequence was defined as a clonotype. MiTCR v1.1 was used to align the clonotypes against IMGT TRBV, TRBD and TRBJ reference segments. Analysis was restricted to V-J combinations with a frequency above 0.0001, which covered roughly 99% of repertoires. A TCS score was defined as the ratio between F50 (clonal expansion) and ExV (chaos), using BLOSUM62-based TCRdist between CDR3 peptides within each V-J. Welch's t-statistics and random forest reduced around 510 V-J features to about 12, which were used in a naive Bayes classifier (R e1071). The public reads were reanalyzed by TCRdb: fastp trimming at Q25, MiXCR alignment, in-frame beta chains only. Rows matching on CDR3 protein sequence are summarized as one entry with the most common DNA and genes. The V and J calls and clone size come from TCRdb's table, not from the authors' own analysis. The sample yields 300,000 to 500,000 distinct CDR3 sequences; more than 12% were counted once. The top ten hold 30% to 35% of the sample.

The junction shows trimming of 4 bases on V and 0 bases on J, plus 14 bases between the germline ends. The CDR3 sequence holds 15 residues, the cysteine and phenylalanine included. The sequence is cut down to CDR3 DNA, 45 bases in frame from base 1. According to the germline V gene, CDR1 reads SGHRS and CDR2 reads YFSETQ. Stable Graves' hyperthyroidism was defined as the absence of progression to ophthalmopathy over 18 months of follow-up. Hyperthyroidism patients were newly diagnosed, had a disease duration of under 2 months, and were aged 18 to 65 years. The study excluded patients with uncontrolled infections, other autoimmune diseases, pregnancy or lactation. Diagnoses relied on clinical symptoms, serum thyroxine and TRAb, thyroid ultrasound and orbital computed tomography. Ficoll-Paque density gradient centrifugation was used to isolate PBMCs from approximately 10 ml of fresh peripheral blood. Trizol reagent was used to extract total RNA, and RNA quality was then checked on an Agilent 2100 Bioanalyzer.

The receptor's source is a woman aged 25 to 39 with Graves' hyperthyroidism. Sequencing used blood. Recombination connected TRBV5-1 to TRBJ2-7; TRBD2 is a weak D gene call, 7 bases matching. CDR3 sequence: CASSRKGGSSYEQYF. The nucleotides are TGCGCCAGCAGCCGGAAGGGGGGGTCCTCCTACGAGCAGTACTTC.